These 26 T cell receptor beta chains were all obtained from the same sample, sequenced in a study of T-cell reconstitution after alpha-beta-depleted transplantation in children. Points from the study as a whole: After one year, T-cell counts and TCRbeta diversity mostly came from new T cells.

TCRbeta library construction was performed incorporating unique molecular identifiers. Via MiXCR, TCRdb re-called the PCR reads, giving one row per CDR3 protein. The sample contains 330,000 or so distinct CDR3 sequences, 6.5% to 9% of which appear only once. Their recognized antigens are unknown. The sample in question was peripheral blood, obtained 360 days after TCRalphabeta/CD19-depleted stem cell transplant. All receptors come from a female patient younger than 10 who had a stem cell transplant for Fanconi anemia, so the T cells may come from the graft donor.

This clonotype was counted ten times or more. The chain joins TRBV28 to TRBJ2-2; the D gene is possibly TRBD1 (5 bases). The V and J ends lost 5 bases and 6 bases respectively, with 13 bases between them. From germline, CDR1 is MDHEN and CDR2 SYDVKM. This CDR3 is 14 amino acids long. This chain's CDR3 is CASSPPVRAGELFF. The DNA for the CDR3 is TGTGCCAGCAGTCCCCCAGTCAGGGCCGGGGAGCTGTTTTTT. Together with reference TRBV28 and TRBJ2-2, the CDR3 gives the full variable domain: DVKVTQSSRYLVKRTGEKVFLECVQDMDHENMFWYRQDPGLGLRLIYFSYDVKMKEKGDIPEGYSVSREKKERFSLILESASTNQTSMYLCASSPPVRAGELFFGEGSRLTVL.

This clonotype was counted only a few times. The chain employs TRBV27 and TRBJ1-2, with D possibly TRBD1 on 5 matching bases. Deletions cut 6 bases from V and 0 bases from J, with 17 bases between. CDR1 and CDR2 from the germline V gene are MNHEY and SMNVEV (reference sequence). The CDR3 has 16 residues. CDR3 loop: CASSPSRGLANYGYTF. The CDR3, as DNA: TGTGCCAGCAGCCCCTCGCGGGGCTTAGCTAACTATGGCTACACCTTC.

This clonotype was found many times. This chain uses TRBV7-9 with TRBJ2-3, with D unclear. Germline CDR1 and CDR2: SEHNR and FQNEAQ (reference sequence). The CDR3 spans 14 residues. V was pared by 1 base and J by 0 bases, with 5 bases between. CDR3 nucleotides: TGTGCCAGCAGCTTAGAAACCAGCACAGATACGCAGTATTTT. Encoded protein: CASSLETSTDTQYF. Using reference TRBV7-9 and TRBJ2-3 for the parts outside the CDR3, the full variable domain is DTGVSQNPRHKITKRGQNVTFRCDPISEHNRLYWYRQTLGQGPEFLTYFQNEAQLEKSRLLSDRFSAERPKGSFSTLEIQRTEQGDSAMYLCASSLETSTDTQYFGPGTRLTVL.

This clonotype was detected many times. The chain joins TRBV20-1 to TRBJ2-1; D possibly uses TRBD1 or TRBD2 (5 bases each). CDR3 size: 14 residues. From germline, CDR1 is DFQATT and CDR2 SNEGSKA (reference sequence). Trimming removed 6 bases at V and 7 bases at J, with 19 bases between. The CDR3 here is CSARERWGPNEQFF. The CDR3 DNA is TGCAGTGCCCGCGAGCGTTGGGGACCTAATGAGCAGTTCTTC.

The chain carries TRBV20-1 and TRBJ2-1, with D tentatively TRBD2 (6 bases). This CDR3 has 13 amino acids. In germline, CDR1 is DFQATT, CDR2 SNEGSKA (reference sequence). In DNA, the CDR3 is TGCAGCCCGAGACTAGGCCCTTACAATGAGCAGTTCTTC. Its translation is CSPRLGPYNEQFF.

This clonotype was seen repeatedly, ten times or more. The chain couples TRBV9 to TRBJ2-3, with TRBD2 as a possible D gene (5 bases). This CDR3 has 15 residues. Trimming took 6 bases from V and 5 from J, leaving 19 bases between them. Germline V gene data show CDR1 as SGDLS and CDR2 as YYNGEE. CDR3 in amino acids: CASKAGNVWGDTQYF. DNA of the CDR3: TGTGCCAGCAAGGCGGGTAACGTCTGGGGAGATACGCAGTATTTT.

The rearrangement uses TRBV27 and TRBJ1-1, with 8 bases identical to TRBD1. Unmatched junction bases numbered 7, after V lost 9 bases and J lost 4 bases. CDR1 is MNHEY and CDR2 is SMNVEV in the germline V gene (reference sequence). The length of the CDR3 is 13 residues. CDR3 nucleotide sequence: TGTGCCAGTAGGACAGGGTCGGGCACTGAAGCTTTCTTT. Translated: CASRTGSGTEAFF.

This clonotype was counted ten times or more. V usage is TRBV28 and J usage is TRBJ2-3; 12 bases are shared with TRBD2. Germline trimming cut 5 bases from V and 4 bases from J; bases unmatched to any gene: 10. This CDR3 spans 17 amino acids. Germline lookup yields CDR1 MDHEN and CDR2 SYDVKM. As DNA, the CDR3 is TGTGCCAGCAGTAATTTATCTAGCGGGAGGGTCCCAGATACGCAGTATTTT. It yields the protein CASSNLSSGRVPDTQYF.

CDR3 in amino acids: CASSRDWYEQYF. The CDR3 DNA follows: TGTGCCAGCAGCCGCGACTGGTACGAGCAGTACTTC. The chain combines TRBV6-5 with TRBJ2-7; D not resolved. V was shortened by 6 bases and J by 4 bases, with 10 bases between the two germline ends. Germline loops: CDR1 MNHEY, CDR2 SVGAGI. The CDR3 sequence is 12 residues long.

This chain uses TRBV18 with TRBJ2-2; D call uncertain. The CDR3 runs to 18 residues. Germline values: CDR1 KGHSH, CDR2 LQKENI. The germline V and J ends were trimmed by 3 bases and 0 bases, with 17 bases remaining between them. The CDR3 DNA follows: TGTGCCAGCTCACCTCGAAATACAGCTGGAGCGAACACCGGGGAGCTGTTTTTT. Encoded protein: CASSPRNTAGANTGELFF.

This clonotype appeared a few times. The chain combines TRBV30 with TRBJ1-2; tentative D call: TRBD1 (5 bases). V lost 5 bases to trimming and J lost 8 bases, with 15 bases between them. CDR3 size: 12 residues. CDR1 GTSNPN and CDR2 SVGIG come from the germline V gene (reference sequence). CDR3 in amino acids: CAWEGPGDGYTF. CDR3 DNA sequence: TGTGCCTGGGAGGGGCCGGGTGACGGCTACACCTTC.

The chain uses TRBV7-6 and TRBJ2-3; 16 bases agree with TRBD2. From germline, CDR1 is SGHVS and CDR2 FNYEAQ. The ends lost 3 bases at V and 1 base at J; junction bases unmatched: 13. The CDR3 is 21 residues long. Here the CDR3 reads CASSLSSGTSGGGVGTDTQYF. The CDR3 DNA is TGTGCCAGCAGCTTGTCATCCGGGACTAGCGGGGGGGGAGTTGGCACAGATACGCAGTATTTT.

This chain connects TRBV2 to TRBJ2-1, with 8 bases identical to TRBD2. The V segment lost 8 bases and the J segment 4 bases; nucleotides outside the gene matches: 25. Germline V lookup: CDR1 SNHLY, CDR2 FYNNEI. The CDR3 loop spans 20 amino acids. CDR3 in amino acids: CASSSPSGLAGRVLYNEQFF. CDR3 sequence (DNA): TGTGCCAGCTCCTCTCCGAGCGGACTAGCAGGGAGGGTGTTATACAATGAGCAGTTCTTC.

The rearrangement uses TRBV7-8 and TRBJ2-3; 7 bases align to TRBD2. J gave up 4 bases and V 2 bases, and 12 bases lay outside the gene matches. This CDR3 has 17 residues. CDR1 and CDR2 (germline): SGHVS, FQNEAQ. The CDR3 DNA reads as TGTGCCAGCAGCTTACCGACCTCGACTAGCTTCGCAGATACGCAGTATTTT. Its translation is CASSLPTSTSFADTQYF.

This clonotype was counted at least ten times. The V and J genes are TRBV24-1 and TRBJ2-3; D might be TRBD1 (5 bases). CDR3 size: 16 residues. With 1 base removed from V and 0 bases from J, the gap between germline ends came to 10 bases. Germline CDR1 and CDR2: KGHDR and SFDVKD. The DNA of the CDR3 is TGTGCCACCAGTGATTTTTCGGCAGGGAGCACAGATACGCAGTATTTT. Protein: CATSDFSAGSTDTQYF.

The table lists this clonotype with a few counts. The chain links TRBV28 to TRBJ1-2; 8 bases agree with TRBD1. The V and J ends lost 5 bases and 4 bases, in that order; junction bases with no gene match: 9. The germline gives CDR1 MDHEN, CDR2 SYDVKM. The CDR3 contains 15 residues. The CDR3 region has the DNA TGTGCCAGCAGTCTTCGGACAGGGCTCCTCTATGGCTACACCTTC. The encoded protein is CASSLRTGLLYGYTF.

The table lists this clonotype with a few counts. This chain uses TRBV6-5 with TRBJ1-1; D uncertain. V lost 2 bases, J lost 1 base, and 8 bases lay in between. The germline V gene has CDR1 MNHEY and CDR2 SVGAGI. The CDR3 has 14 residues. The CDR3 nucleotides read TGTGCCAGCAGTTACGAGCTAGAGAACACTGAAGCTTTCTTT. It encodes CASSYELENTEAFF.

This clonotype has at least ten counts. The chain has TRBV5-1 and TRBJ1-1, with D uncertain. Per germline, CDR1 SGHRS and CDR2 YFSETQ. Between the trimmed V and J ends, which lost 2 bases and 1 base, there was a span of 9 bases. There are 14 residues in the CDR3. CDR3 DNA: TGCGCCAGCAGCTTTGGATCCGAGAACACTGAAGCTTTCTTT. The encoded protein is CASSFGSENTEAFF.

This clonotype was seen only once. The chain has TRBV7-9 and TRBJ2-5; 9 bases align to TRBD2. The CDR3 has 16 amino acids. CDR1 SEHNR and CDR2 FQNEAQ come from the germline V gene (reference sequence). The V gene end was trimmed by 1 base and the J gene end by 5 bases; junction bases not matched to a gene: 8. The CDR3, as DNA: TGTGCCAGCAGCTTAGAGGCGGGGGGGCCCCGGGAGACCCAGTACTTC. It yields the protein CASSLEAGGPRETQYF.

This clonotype was counted ten times or more. This chain connects TRBV5-6 to TRBJ2-2; 8 nucleotides line up with TRBD2. Unmatched junction bases numbered 6, after V lost 2 bases and J lost 3 bases. This CDR3 has 16 residues. Looked up from germline, CDR1 is SGHDT and CDR2 is YYEEEE. The CDR3 is CASSLFTGGYTGELFF. The CDR3 region has the DNA TGTGCCAGCAGCTTATTTACGGGAGGGTACACCGGGGAGCTGTTTTTT.

In its sample, this clonotype was seen many times. J is TRBJ1-1 and V is TRBV20-1; D perhaps matches TRBD1 (6 bases). Looked up from germline, CDR1 is DFQATT and CDR2 is SNEGSKA (reference sequence). The CDR3 has 11 amino acids. V lost 5 bases, J lost 7 bases, and 11 bases lay in between. The CDR3 DNA reads TGCAGTGCTGCACCGACAGGTGAAGCTTTCTTT. It codes for CSAAPTGEAFF.

This clonotype was recorded many times. The chain is built from TRBV6-6 and TRBJ1-6; D gene uncertain. Between the trimmed V and J ends, which lost 6 bases and 6 bases, there was a span of 9 bases. The CDR3 is 13 amino acids. The germline V gene has CDR1 MNHNY and CDR2 SVGAGI (reference sequence). The CDR3 DNA reads TGTGCCAGCAGGCCGGGCCCTAATTCACCCCTCCACTTT. Its translation: CASRPGPNSPLHF.

The chain is built from TRBV9 and TRBJ2-1; D possibly uses TRBD1 or TRBD2 (7 bases each). The V gene lost 1 base and the J gene lost 4 bases, with 12 bases spanning the gap. This CDR3 has 15 residues. Germline V gene lookup returns CDR1 SGDLS and CDR2 YYNGEE. The CDR3 coding sequence is TGTGCCAGCAGCGTATCAGGGGGGGATTACAATGAGCAGTTCTTC. It translates to CASSVSGGDYNEQFF.

The rearrangement joins TRBV12-3 or TRBV12-4 to TRBJ2-6, with a weak D call TRBD1 (6 bases). CDR3 length equals 18 residues. Trimming stripped 6 bases from V and 1 base from J, with 19 bases between. CDR3 coding DNA: TGTGCCAGCAGATCCCCACAGGGCTCCTTATCTGGGGCCAACGTCCTGACTTTC. Translation: CASRSPQGSLSGANVLTF.

This clonotype was counted at least ten times. This sequence joins TRBV28 and TRBJ1-1; 9 nucleotides align to TRBD1. The CDR3 is 16 residues long. The germline CDR1 and CDR2 sequences are MDHEN and SYDVKM. Trimming cost V 5 bases and J 4 bases; bases outside gene matches: 11. Here the CDR3 DNA reads TGTGCCAGCAGTCCTGGACAGGGGTCCGGGAGCACTGAAGCTTTCTTT. Encoded protein: CASSPGQGSGSTEAFF.

This clonotype was recorded at least ten times. This chain links TRBV5-1 with TRBJ1-2, with a tentative D call TRBD1 (5 bases). Germline-derived CDR1 and CDR2 are SGHRS and YFSETQ. CDR3 length equals 15 residues. V was cut by 0 bases and J by 3 bases, with 12 bases left in between. The CDR3 sequence: CASSLAFEGHYGYTF. Written as DNA, the CDR3 is TGCGCCAGCAGCTTGGCCTTCGAGGGACACTATGGCTACACCTTC.